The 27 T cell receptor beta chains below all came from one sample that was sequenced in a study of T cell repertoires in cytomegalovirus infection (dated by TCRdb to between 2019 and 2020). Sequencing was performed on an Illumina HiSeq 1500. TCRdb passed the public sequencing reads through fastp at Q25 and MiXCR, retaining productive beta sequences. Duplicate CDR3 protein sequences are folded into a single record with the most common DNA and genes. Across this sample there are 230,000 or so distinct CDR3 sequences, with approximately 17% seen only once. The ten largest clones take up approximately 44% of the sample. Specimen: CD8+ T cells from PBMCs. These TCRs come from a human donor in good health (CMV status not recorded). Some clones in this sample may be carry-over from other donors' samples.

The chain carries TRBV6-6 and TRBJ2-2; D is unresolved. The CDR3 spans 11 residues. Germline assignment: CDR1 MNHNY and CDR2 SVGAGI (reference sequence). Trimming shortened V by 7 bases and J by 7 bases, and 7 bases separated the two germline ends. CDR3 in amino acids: CASNLGGELFF. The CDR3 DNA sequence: TGTGCCAGCAACCTGGGCGGGGAGCTGTTTTTT.

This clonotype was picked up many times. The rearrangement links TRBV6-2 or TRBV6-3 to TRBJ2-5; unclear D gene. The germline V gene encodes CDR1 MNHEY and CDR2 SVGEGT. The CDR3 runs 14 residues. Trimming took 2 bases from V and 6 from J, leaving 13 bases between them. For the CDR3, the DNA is TGTGCCAGCAGTTACGAGCAGGTGGTAAAGACCCAGTACTTC. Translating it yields CASSYEQVVKTQYF.

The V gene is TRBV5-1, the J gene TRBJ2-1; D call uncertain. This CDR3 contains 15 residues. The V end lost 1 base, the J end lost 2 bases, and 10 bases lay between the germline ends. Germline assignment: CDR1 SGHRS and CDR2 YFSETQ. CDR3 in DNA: TGCGCCAGCAGCTTGTCCGCGACGCCCTACAATGAGCAGTTCTTC. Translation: CASSLSATPYNEQFF.

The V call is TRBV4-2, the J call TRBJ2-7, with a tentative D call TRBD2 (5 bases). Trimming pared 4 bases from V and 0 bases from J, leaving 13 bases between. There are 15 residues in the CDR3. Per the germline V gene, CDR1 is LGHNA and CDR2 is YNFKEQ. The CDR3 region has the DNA TGTGCCAGCAGCCCCCGGGGAGCAGACTCCTACGAGCAGTACTTC. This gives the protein CASSPRGADSYEQYF.

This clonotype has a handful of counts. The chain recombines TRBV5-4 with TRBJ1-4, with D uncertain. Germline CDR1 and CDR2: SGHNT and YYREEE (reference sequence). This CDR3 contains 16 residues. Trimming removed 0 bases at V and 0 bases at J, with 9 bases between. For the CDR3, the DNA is TGTGCCAGCAGCTTGGTTTCGGGAGCAACTAATGAAAAACTGTTTTTT. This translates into CASSLVSGATNEKLFF.

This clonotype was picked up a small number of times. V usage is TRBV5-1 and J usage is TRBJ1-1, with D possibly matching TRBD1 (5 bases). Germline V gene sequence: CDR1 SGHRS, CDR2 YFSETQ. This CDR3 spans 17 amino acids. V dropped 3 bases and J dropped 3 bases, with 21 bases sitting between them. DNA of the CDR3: TGCGCCAGCAGCTATCGACCCTTGAGGGGATTAGACACTGAAGCTTTCTTT. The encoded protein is CASSYRPLRGLDTEAFF. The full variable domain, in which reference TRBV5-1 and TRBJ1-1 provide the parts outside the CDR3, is KAGVTQTPRYLIKTRGQQVTLSCSPISGHRSVSWYQQTPGQGLQFLFEYFSETQRNKGNFPGRFSGRQFSNSRSEMNVSTLELGDSALYLCASSYRPLRGLDTEAFFGQGTRLTVV.

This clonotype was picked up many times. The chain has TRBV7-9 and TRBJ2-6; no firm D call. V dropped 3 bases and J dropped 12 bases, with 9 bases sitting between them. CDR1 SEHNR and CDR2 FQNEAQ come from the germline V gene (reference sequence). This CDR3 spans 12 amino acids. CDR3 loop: CASSLGLPVLTF. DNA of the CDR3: TGTGCCAGCAGCTTGGGCCTCCCCGTCCTGACTTTC. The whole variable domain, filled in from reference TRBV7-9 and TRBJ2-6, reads DTGVSQNPRHKITKRGQNVTFRCDPISEHNRLYWYRQTLGQGPEFLTYFQNEAQLEKSRLLSDRFSAERPKGSFSTLEIQRTEQGDSAMYLCASSLGLPVLTFGAGSRLTVL.

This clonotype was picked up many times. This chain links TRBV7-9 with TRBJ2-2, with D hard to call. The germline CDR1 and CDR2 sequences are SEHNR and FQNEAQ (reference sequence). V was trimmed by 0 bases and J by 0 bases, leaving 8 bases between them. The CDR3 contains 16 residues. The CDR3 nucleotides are TGTGCCAGCAGCTTAGCTTACACATCGAACACCGGGGAGCTGTTTTTT. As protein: CASSLAYTSNTGELFF.

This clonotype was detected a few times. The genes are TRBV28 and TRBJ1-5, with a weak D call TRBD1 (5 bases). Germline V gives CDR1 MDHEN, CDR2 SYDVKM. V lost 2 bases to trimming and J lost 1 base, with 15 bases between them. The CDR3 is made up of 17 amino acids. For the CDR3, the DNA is TGTGCCAGCAGTTTAGCTGGGGGGTTCGAGAGCAATCAGCCCCAGCATTTT. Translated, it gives CASSLAGGFESNQPQHF.

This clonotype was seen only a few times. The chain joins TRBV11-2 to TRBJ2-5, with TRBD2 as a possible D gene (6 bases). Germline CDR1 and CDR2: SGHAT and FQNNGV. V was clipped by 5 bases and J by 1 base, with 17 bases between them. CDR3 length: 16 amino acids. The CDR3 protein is CASSTVGGVRQETQYF. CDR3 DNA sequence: TGTGCCAGCAGCACAGTGGGGGGAGTACGCCAAGAGACCCAGTACTTC.

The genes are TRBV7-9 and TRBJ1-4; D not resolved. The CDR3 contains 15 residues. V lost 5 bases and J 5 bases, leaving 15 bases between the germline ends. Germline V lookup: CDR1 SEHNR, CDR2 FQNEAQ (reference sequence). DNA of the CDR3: TGTGCCAGCAGCCCCGCCCCTTTAGAAAATGAAAAACTGTTTTTT. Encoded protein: CASSPAPLENEKLFF. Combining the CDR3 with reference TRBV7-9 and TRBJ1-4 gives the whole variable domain DTGVSQNPRHKITKRGQNVTFRCDPISEHNRLYWYRQTLGQGPEFLTYFQNEAQLEKSRLLSDRFSAERPKGSFSTLEIQRTEQGDSAMYLCASSPAPLENEKLFFGSGTQLSVL.

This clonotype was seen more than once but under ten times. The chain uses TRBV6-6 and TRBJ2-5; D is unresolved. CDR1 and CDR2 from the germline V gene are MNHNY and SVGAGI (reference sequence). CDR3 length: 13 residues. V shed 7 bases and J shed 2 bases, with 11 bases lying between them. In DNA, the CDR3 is TGTGCCAGCACGGCACACGAACAAGAGACCCAGTACTTC. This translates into CASTAHEQETQYF.

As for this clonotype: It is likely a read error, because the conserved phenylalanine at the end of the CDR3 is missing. CDR3 loop: CASREGPWDSPLHL. The CDR3 coding sequence is TGTGCCAGCAGAGAGGGGCCCTGGGATTCACCCCTCCACCTT. The genes are TRBV12-3 or TRBV12-4 and TRBJ1-6; D possibly corresponds to TRBD1 (5 bases). This CDR3 has 14 residues. V was pared by 6 bases and J by 8 bases, with 14 bases between.

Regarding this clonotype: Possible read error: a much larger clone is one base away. CDR3 sequence reads: CASSFGSPNYGYTF. Here the CDR3 DNA reads TGTGCCAGCAGCTTCGGAAGCCCTAACTATGGCTACACCTTC. The chain recombines TRBV7-9 with TRBJ1-2; D is ambiguous. CDR3 size: 14 residues. Trimming took off 3 bases at V and 0 bases at J, with 8 bases between the two ends. Per the germline V gene, CDR1 is SEHNR and CDR2 is FQNEAQ (reference sequence).

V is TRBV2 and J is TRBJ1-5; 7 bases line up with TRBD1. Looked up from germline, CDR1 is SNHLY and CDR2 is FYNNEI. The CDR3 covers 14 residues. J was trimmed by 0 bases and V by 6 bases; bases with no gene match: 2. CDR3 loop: CASRGDSSNQPQHF. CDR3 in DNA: TGTGCCAGCAGGGGGGACAGTAGCAATCAGCCCCAGCATTTT.

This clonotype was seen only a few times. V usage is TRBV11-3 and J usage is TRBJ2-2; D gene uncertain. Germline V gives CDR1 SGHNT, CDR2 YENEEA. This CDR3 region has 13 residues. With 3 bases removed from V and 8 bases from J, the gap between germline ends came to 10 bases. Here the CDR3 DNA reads TGTGCCAGCAGCTTTGACTTCGTAGGGGAGCTGTTTTTT. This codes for CASSFDFVGELFF.

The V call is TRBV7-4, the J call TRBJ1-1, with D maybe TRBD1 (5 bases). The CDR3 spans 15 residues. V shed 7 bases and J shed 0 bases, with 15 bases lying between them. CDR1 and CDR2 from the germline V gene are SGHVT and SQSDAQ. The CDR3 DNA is TGTGCCAGCACGTCCAGGGATCGTGTGAACACTGAAGCTTTCTTT. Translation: CASTSRDRVNTEAFF.

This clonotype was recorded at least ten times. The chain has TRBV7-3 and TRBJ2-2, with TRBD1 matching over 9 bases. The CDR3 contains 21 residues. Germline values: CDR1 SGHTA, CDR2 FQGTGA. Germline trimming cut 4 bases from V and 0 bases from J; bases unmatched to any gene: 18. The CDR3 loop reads CASSSPHRDRDWPTNTGELFF. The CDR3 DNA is TGTGCCAGCAGCTCACCTCACCGGGACAGGGATTGGCCTACGAACACCGGGGAGCTGTTTTTT.

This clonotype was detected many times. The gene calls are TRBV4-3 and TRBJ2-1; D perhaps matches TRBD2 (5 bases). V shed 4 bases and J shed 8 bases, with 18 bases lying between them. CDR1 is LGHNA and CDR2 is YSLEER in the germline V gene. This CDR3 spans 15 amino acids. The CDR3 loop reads CASSRERKEDDEQFF. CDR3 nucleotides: TGCGCCAGCAGCCGAGAGCGGAAGGAGGACGATGAGCAGTTCTTC.

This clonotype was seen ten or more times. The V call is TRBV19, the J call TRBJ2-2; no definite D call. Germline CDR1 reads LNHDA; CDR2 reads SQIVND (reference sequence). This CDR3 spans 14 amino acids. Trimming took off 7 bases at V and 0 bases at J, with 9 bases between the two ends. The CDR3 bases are TGTGCCAGTACCAGGACGACGAACACCGGGGAGCTGTTTTTT. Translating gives CASTRTTNTGELFF.

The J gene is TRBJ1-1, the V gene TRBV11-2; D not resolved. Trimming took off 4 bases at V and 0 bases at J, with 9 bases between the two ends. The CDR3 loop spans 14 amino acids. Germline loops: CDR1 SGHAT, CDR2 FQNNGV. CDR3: CASSYGDMNTEAFF. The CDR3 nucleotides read TGTGCCAGCAGCTACGGCGACATGAACACTGAAGCTTTCTTT.

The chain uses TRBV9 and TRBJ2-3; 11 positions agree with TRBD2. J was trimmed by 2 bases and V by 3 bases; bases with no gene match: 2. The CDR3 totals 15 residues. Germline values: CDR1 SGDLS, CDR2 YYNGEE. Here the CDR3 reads CASSATSGTTDTQYF. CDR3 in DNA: TGTGCCAGCAGCGCGACTAGCGGGACCACAGATACGCAGTATTTT.

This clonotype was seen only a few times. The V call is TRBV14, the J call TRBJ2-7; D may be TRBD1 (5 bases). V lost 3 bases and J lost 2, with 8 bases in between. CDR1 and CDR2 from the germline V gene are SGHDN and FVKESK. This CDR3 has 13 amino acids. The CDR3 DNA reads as TGTGCCAGCAGCCAGACAGATCCCTACGAGCAGTACTTC. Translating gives CASSQTDPYEQYF.

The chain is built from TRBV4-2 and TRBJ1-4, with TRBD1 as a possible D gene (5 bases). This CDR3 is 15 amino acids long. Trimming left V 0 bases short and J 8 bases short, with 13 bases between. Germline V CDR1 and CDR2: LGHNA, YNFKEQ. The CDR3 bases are TGTGCCAGCAGCCAAGAAGGAGGGTACAGGGAAAAACTGTTTTTT. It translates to CASSQEGGYREKLFF.

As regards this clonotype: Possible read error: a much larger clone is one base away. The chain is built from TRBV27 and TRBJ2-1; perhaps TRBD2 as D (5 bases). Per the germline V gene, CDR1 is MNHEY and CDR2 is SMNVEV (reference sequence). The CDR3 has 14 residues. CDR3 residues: CASSPGLTYSEQFF. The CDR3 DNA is TGTGCCAGCAGTCCAGGACTGACCTACAGTGAGCAGTTCTTC.

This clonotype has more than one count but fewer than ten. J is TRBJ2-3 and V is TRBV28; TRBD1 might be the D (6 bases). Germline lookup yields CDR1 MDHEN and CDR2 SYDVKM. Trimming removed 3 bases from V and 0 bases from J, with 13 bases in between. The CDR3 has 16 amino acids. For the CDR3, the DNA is TGTGCCAGCAGTTTTTCTCCAGGGGCTAGCACAGATACGCAGTATTTT. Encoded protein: CASSFSPGASTDTQYF.

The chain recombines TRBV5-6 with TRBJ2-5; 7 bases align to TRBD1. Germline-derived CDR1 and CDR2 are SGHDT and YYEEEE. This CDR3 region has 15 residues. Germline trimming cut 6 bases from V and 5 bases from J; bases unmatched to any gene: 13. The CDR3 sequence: CASTPRGSAMETQYF. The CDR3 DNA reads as TGTGCCAGCACCCCCAGGGGGTCAGCGATGGAGACCCAGTACTTC. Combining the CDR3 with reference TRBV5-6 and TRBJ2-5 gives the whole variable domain DAGVTQSPTHLIKTRGQQVTLRCSPKSGHDTVSWYQQALGQGPQFIFQYYEEEERQRGNFPDRFSGHQFPNYSSELNVNALLLGDSALYLCASTPRGSAMETQYFGPGTRLLVL.